This is a list of T cell receptor beta chains from one sample in a study of Ad26.COV2.S vaccination and SARS-CoV-2 variants. The method was immunoSEQ multiplex PCR; TCRdb's version includes in-frame clones alone and lacks a portion of them. The sample includes about 680,000 clones, about 90% of them seen just once. Here the sequenced sample was peripheral blood, taken in a trial of Ad26.COV2.S vaccine versus placebo. Receptor source: a person aged 18 to 65 who received the Ad26.COV2.S COVID-19 vaccine or a placebo. The CDR3 runs from the conserved cysteine through the conserved F or W. D genes are given only for firm matches. Some rows have no size entry. The others give once, few or many, or a class for an expanded clone.

v_call	d_call	clone_size	j_call	cdr3_aa	cdr3_nt
TRBV7-9	.	once	TRBJ1-4	CASSPRREGPYNEKLFF	TGTGCCAGCAGCCCTAGGAGAGAGGGACCTTATAATGAAAAACTGTTTTTT
TRBV29-1	TRBD2	.	TRBJ2-5	CSVRAGGETQYF	TGCAGCGTGCGCGCGGGGGGGGAGACCCAGTACTTC
TRBV6-5	.	.	TRBJ2-5	CASSSGTLQETQYF	TGTGCCAGCAGTTCCGGGACACTCCAAGAGACCCAGTACTTC
TRBV24-1	.	.	TRBJ2-4	CATSDSRGGNIQYF	TGTGCCACCAGTGATTCGAGGGGGGGAAACATTCAGTACTTC
TRBV6-6	TRBD2	.	TRBJ2-5	CASGSGRVRETQYF	TGTGCCAGCGGGAGCGGGAGAGTTCGGGAGACCCAGTACTTC
TRBV27	.	.	TRBJ1-6	CASRAGRLGPQDSPLHF	TGTGCCAGCAGGGCCGGGAGATTGGGCCCTCAAGATTCACCCCTCCACTTT
TRBV29-1	.	.	TRBJ2-3	CSVEADTQYF	TGCAGCGTTGAGGCAGATACGCAGTATTTT
TRBV6-6	TRBD1	.	TRBJ1-1	CASSYRAGTGPGRAFF	TGTGCCAGCAGTTACAGGGCGGGGACAGGGCCGGGCAGGGCTTTCTTT
TRBV5-4	.	.	TRBJ1-4	CASSSQGLYEKLFF	TGTGCCAGCAGCTCTCAGGGGTTATACGAAAAACTGTTTTTT
TRBV5-5	.	.	TRBJ1-4	CASRKQGLGEKLFF	TGTGCCAGCAGGAAGCAGGGATTAGGTGAAAAACTGTTTTTT
TRBV2	.	few	TRBJ2-7	CASSADAYEQYF	TGTGCCAGCAGTGCCGACGCCTACGAGCAGTACTTC